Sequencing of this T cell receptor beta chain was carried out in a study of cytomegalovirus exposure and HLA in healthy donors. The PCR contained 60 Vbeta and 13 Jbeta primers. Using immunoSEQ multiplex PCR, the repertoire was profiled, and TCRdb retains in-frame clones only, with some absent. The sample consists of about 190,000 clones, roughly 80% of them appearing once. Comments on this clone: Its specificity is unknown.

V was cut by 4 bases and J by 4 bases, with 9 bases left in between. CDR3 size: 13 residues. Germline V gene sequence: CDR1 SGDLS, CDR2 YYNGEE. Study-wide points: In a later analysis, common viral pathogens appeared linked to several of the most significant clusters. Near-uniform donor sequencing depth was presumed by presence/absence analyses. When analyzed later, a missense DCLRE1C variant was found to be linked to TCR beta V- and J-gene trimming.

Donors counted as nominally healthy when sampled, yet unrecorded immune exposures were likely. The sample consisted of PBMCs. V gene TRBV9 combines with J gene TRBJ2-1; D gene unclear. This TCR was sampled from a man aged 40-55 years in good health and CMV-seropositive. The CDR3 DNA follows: TGTGCCAGCAGCCAAGCAATTTACAATGAGCAGTTCTTC. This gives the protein CASSQAIYNEQFF.